This T cell receptor beta chain was sequenced during a study of OX40 agonist ivuxolimab in advanced cancers. General study results and limits: Partial responders receiving 0.1-3.0 mg/kg showed among the lowest clonal expansion. Some patients without response likewise showed low normalized clonal expansion.

Profiling relied on immunoSEQ multiplex PCR, and the TCRdb table lists in-frame clones only, not all of them. The sample shows roughly 100,000 clones, approximately 92% of them seen only once. Germline CDR1 is MNHEY and CDR2 is SVGAGI. The CDR3 length is 14 residues. V was pared by 0 bases and J by 2 bases, with 7 bases between. Autoimmune disease history or systemic immunosuppression meant exclusion. The sample holds one count of this clone. The target antigen is unknown. The genes are TRBV6-5 and TRBJ1-2; D remains unclear. This material consisted of CD4+ or CD8+ T cells sorted from blood, taken in a trial of the OX40 agonist ivuxolimab. The receptor comes from an adult with an advanced solid tumor such as melanoma, head and neck, liver or kidney cancer. The DNA for the CDR3 is TGTGCCAGCAGTTACTCGGCAGTAAACTATGGCTACACCTTC. Translating it yields CASSYSAVNYGYTF.